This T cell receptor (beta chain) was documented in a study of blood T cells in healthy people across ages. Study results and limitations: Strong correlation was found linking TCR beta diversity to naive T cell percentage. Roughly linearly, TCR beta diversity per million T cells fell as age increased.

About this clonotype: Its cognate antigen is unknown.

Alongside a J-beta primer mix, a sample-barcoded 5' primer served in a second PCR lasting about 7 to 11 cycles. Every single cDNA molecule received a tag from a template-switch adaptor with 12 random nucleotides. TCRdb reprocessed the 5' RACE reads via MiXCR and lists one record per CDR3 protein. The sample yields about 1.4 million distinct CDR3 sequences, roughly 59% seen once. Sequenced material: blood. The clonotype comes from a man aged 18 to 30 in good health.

CDR3 sequence (DNA): TGTGCCAGCAGTTACTCAGTCGGACAGAGCTCTGGAAACACCATATATTTT. Its protein product is CASSYSVGQSSGNTIYF. V and J are TRBV6-2 or TRBV6-3 and TRBJ1-3; tentative D call: TRBD1 (6 bases). This CDR3 comprises 17 residues. Trimming stripped 0 bases from V and 0 bases from J, with 12 bases between. CDR1 is MNHEY, CDR2 SVGEGT, per germline.